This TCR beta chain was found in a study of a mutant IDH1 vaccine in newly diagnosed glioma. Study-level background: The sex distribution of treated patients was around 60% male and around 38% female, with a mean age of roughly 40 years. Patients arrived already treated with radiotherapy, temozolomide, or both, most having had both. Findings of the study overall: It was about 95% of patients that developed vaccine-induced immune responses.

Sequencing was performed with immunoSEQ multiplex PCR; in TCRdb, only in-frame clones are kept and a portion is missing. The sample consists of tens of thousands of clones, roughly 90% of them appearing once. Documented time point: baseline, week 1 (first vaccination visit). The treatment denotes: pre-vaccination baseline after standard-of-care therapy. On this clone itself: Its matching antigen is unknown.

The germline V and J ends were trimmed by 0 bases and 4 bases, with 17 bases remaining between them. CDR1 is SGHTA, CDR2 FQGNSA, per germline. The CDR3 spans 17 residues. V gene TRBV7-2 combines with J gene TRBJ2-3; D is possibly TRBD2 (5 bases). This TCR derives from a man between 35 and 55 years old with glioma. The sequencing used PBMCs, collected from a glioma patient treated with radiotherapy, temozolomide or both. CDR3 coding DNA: TGTGCCAGCAGCTTAGCGCGCAGCGGCGGGCCCCCAGATACGCAGTATTTT. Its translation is CASSLARSGGPPDTQYF. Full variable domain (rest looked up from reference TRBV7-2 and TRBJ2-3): GAGVSQSPSNKVTEKGKDVELRCDPISGHTALYWYRQSLGQGLEFLIYFQGNSAPDKSGLPSDRFSAERTGGSVSTLTIQRTQQEDSAVYLCASSLARSGGPPDTQYFGPGTRLTVL.